This section outlines one T cell receptor beta chain sequence together with its context. This clonotype was picked up one time. Its antigen has not been determined. No base-level quality is on record; no much larger clone is a single base apart. One read amounts to weak evidence. These data are taken from a study of T cells after yellow fever vaccination (dated by TCRdb to the late 2010s). Regarding the complete study: The SMART-Seq v4 Ultra Low Input RNA kit was used to prepare libraries from fractions with low cell numbers. To track T-cell clones before and after primary and booster YFV17D yellow fever vaccination, bulk TCR alpha and beta repertoires were sequenced longitudinally. The cohort comprised two healthy male donors, one aged 18 to 30 and one aged 30 to 39 years. Blood was collected at multiple timepoints before and after primary and secondary immunization, and bulk PBMC replicates and cell subsets were isolated. Broader findings and caveats from the paper: The secondary T-cell response was weaker than the primary response but faster, peaking on day 5 instead of day 15. FACS-sorted repertoires could contain abundant contaminating clonotypes from the bulk population, so computational filtering was required. After the booster, most clones that had expanded after primary vaccination were detected again (around 96% of CD4 and under 90% of CD8), suggesting broad maintenance of memory. Only a couple of donors were included in the study, so the extent to which the findings can be generalized is limited. A small share of clonotypes was detected in both CD4 and CD8 compartments, with the overlap likely arising from convergent recombination.

The treatment or condition tag for this specimen amounts to: live attenuated yellow fever vaccine strain. At every blood-draw timepoint, two biological replicates of bulk PBMCs were collected. A standard Ficoll-Paque protocol was used to isolate PBMCs from peripheral blood. TriZol was used to extract RNA from bulk PBMCs, from CD4 and CD8 fractions, and from dextramer-positive and dextramer-negative fractions. According to the germline V gene (reference sequence), CDR1 reads LGHDT and CDR2 reads YNNKEL. Unmatched junction bases come to 11, with V trimmed by 10 bases and J by 3 bases. The CDR3, cysteine through phenylalanine, is 17 amino acids long. Left in the record is the CDR3 DNA by itself, 51 bases read in frame from the first base. TCR cDNA was synthesized by 5'RACE template switching, through which a universal primer site and unique molecular identifiers were introduced. cDNA synthesis was primed from both the TCR alpha and TCR beta constant segments. Library amplification involved two PCR steps, and the second step added sample barcodes and sequencing adapters. Sequencing of libraries was done on Illumina HiSeq 2500 (2x100 bp) or NovaSeq (2x150 bp). Regarding the original processing steps: Demultiplexing of reads and collapsing into UMI consensus sequences were performed with MIGEC, and V(D)J alignment was carried out with MiXCR. Clonotypes responding to the vaccine were identified with edgeR on replicate PBMC samples, with the criteria of FDR below 0.01 and a log2 fold change above 5 up to day 15. Bulk clonotypes were assigned CD4 or CD8 identity according to which sequenced CD4 or CD8 repertoire held them at higher abundance. The public sequencing data were trimmed at Q25 with fastp and processed into clonotypes with MiXCR by TCRdb, which kept only in-frame beta chains. Every entry covers one CDR3 protein and lists the most common genes and DNA from its rows. These V and J calls originate from TCRdb's pipeline instead of the authors' own analysis. The sample data list some 500,000 distinct CDR3 sequences, and roughly 13% of these were observed just once. Over 11% of the sample rests with the top ten.

The specimen was PBMCs, collected on the day of the yellow fever booster vaccination. The receptor was derived from a man between 25 and 39 years old who received the YFV17D yellow fever vaccine. The chain joins TRBV3-1 to TRBJ2-6, and 11 junctional nucleotides match TRBD1. The CDR3 protein sequence reads: CATSPRTGGSGANVLTF. The DNA sequence follows: TGTGCCACCTCCCCCCGGACAGGGGGCAGTGGGGCCAACGTCCTGACTTTC.